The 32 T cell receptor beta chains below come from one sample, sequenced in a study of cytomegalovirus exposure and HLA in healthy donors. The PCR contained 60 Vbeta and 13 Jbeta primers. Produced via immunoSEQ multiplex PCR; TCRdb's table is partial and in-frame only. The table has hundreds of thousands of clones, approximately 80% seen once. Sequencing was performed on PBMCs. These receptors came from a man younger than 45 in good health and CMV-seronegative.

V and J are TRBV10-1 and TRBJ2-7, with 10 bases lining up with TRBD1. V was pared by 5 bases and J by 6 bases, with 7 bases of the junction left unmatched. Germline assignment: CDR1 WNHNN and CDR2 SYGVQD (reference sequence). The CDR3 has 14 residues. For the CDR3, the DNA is TGCGCCAGCAGTCCACTGACAGGGGGCGGCGAGCAGTACTTC. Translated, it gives CASSPLTGGGEQYF.

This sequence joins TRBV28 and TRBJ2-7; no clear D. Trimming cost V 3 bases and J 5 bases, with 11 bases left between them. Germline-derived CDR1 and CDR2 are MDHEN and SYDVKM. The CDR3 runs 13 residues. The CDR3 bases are TGTGCCAGCAGTTTTGTGGTGGGCAACGAGCAGTACTTC. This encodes CASSFVVGNEQYF.

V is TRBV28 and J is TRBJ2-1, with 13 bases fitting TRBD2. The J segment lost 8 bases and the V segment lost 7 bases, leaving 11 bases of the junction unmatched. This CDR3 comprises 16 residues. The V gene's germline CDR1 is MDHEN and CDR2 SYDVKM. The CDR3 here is CASIGLAGAGSYEQFF. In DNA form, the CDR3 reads TGTGCCAGCATCGGACTAGCGGGGGCCGGGAGTTATGAGCAGTTCTTC. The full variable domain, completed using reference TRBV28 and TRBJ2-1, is DVKVTQSSRYLVKRTGEKVFLECVQDMDHENMFWYRQDPGLGLRLIYFSYDVKMKEKGDIPEGYSVSREKKERFSLILESASTNQTSMYLCASIGLAGAGSYEQFFGPGTRLTVL.

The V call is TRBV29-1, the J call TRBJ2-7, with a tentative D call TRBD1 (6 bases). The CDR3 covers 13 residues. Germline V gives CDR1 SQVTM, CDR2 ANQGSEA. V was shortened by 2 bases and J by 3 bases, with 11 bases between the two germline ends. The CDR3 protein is CSVETGQGYEQYF. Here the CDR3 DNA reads TGCAGCGTTGAAACAGGGCAAGGCTACGAGCAGTACTTC.

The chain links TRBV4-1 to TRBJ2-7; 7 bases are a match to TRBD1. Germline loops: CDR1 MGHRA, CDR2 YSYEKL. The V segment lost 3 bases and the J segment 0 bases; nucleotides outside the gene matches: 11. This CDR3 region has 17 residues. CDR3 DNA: TGCGCCAGCAGCCAGGTATATGACAGGGATCCCTCCTACGAGCAGTACTTC. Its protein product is CASSQVYDRDPSYEQYF.

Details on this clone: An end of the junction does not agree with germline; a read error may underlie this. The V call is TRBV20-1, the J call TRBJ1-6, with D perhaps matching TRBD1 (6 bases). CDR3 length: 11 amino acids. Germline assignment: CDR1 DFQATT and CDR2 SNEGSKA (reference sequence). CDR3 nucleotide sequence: TGCAGTGCTAGAGACGGACAGTCCCTCTACTTT. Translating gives CSARDGQSLYF.

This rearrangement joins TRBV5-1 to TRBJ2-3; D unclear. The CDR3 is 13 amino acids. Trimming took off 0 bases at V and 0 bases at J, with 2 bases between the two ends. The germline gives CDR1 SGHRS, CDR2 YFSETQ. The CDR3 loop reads CASSLASTDTQYF. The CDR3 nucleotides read TGCGCCAGCAGCTTGGCGAGCACAGATACGCAGTATTTT. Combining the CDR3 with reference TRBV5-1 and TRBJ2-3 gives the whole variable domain KAGVTQTPRYLIKTRGQQVTLSCSPISGHRSVSWYQQTPGQGLQFLFEYFSETQRNKGNFPGRFSGRQFSNSRSEMNVSTLELGDSALYLCASSLASTDTQYFGPGTRLTVL.

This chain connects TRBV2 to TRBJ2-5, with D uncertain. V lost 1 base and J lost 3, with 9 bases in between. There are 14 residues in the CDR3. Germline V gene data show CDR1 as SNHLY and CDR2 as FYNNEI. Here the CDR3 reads CASSEVAAEETQYF. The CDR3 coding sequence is TGTGCCAGCAGTGAAGTGGCGGCCGAAGAGACCCAGTACTTC.

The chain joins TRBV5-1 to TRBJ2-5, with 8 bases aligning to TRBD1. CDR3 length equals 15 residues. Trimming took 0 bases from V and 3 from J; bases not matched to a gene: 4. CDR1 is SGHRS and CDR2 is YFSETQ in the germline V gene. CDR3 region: CASSLGTGGKETQYF. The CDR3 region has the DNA TGCGCCAGCAGCTTGGGTACAGGGGGGAAAGAGACCCAGTACTTC.

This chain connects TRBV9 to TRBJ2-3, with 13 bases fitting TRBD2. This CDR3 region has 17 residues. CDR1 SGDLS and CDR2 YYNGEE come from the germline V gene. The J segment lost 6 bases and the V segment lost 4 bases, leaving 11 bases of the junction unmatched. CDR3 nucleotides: TGTGCCAGCAGCTCCAGACTAGCGGGGGGCCCAGTGGATACGCAGTATTTT. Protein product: CASSSRLAGGPVDTQYF.

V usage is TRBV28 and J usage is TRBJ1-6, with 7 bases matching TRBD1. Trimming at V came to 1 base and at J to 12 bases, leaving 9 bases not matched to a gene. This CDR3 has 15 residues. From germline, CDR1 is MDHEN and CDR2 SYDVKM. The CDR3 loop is CASSLLLAGGGPLHF. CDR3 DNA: TGTGCCAGCAGTTTATTGTTGGCAGGGGGAGGACCCCTCCACTTT.

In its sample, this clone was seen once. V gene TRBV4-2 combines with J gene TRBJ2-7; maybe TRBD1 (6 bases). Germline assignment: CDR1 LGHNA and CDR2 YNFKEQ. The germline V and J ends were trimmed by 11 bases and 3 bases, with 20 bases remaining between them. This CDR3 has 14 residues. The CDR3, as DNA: TGTGCCCGACTCTGGGGGCGGTTACACTACGAGCAGTACTTC. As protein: CARLWGRLHYEQYF.

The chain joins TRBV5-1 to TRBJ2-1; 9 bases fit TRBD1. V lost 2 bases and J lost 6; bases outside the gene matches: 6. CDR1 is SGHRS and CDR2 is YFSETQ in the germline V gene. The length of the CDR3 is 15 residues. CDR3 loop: CASSFGDREGNEQFF. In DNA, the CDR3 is TGCGCCAGCAGCTTTGGGGACAGGGAAGGCAATGAGCAGTTCTTC.

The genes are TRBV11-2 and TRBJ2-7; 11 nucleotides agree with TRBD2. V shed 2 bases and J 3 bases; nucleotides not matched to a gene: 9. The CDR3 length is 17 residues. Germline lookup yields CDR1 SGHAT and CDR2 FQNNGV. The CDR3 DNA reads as TGTGCCAGCAGCTTAAGTAGCGGGGGGGCTAACGACTACGAGCAGTACTTC. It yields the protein CASSLSSGGANDYEQYF.

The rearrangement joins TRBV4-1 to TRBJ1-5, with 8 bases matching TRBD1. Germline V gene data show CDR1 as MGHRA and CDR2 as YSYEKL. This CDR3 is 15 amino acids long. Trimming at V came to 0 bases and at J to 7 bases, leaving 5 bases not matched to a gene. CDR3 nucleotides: TGCGCCAGCAGCCAAGAGGACAGGGAGGACCAGCCCCAGCATTTT. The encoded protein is CASSQEDREDQPQHF.

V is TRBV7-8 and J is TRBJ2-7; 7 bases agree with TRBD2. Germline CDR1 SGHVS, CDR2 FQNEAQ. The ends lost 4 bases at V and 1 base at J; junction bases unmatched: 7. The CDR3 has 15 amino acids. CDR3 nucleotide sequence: TGTGCCAGCAGCTCCTCAGCGGGGAAATCCTACGAGCAGTACTTC. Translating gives CASSSSAGKSYEQYF.

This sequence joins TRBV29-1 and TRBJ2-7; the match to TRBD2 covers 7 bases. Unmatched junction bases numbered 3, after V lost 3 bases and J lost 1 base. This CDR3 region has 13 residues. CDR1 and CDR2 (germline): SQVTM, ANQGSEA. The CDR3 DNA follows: TGCAGCGTTGATGCGGGGGTTTCCTACGAGCAGTACTTC. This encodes CSVDAGVSYEQYF.

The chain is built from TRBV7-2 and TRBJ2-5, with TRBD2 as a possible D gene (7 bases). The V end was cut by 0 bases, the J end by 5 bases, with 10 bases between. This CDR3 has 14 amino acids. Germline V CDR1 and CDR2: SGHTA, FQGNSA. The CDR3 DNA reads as TGTGCCAGCAGCTTAGCGGGGGGGCGGGAGACCCAGTACTTC. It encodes CASSLAGGRETQYF.

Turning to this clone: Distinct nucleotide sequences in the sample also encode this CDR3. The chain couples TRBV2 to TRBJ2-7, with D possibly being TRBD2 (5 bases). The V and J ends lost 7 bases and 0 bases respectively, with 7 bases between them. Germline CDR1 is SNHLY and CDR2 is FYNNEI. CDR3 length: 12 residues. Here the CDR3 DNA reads TGTGCCAGCACGGGGAGCTCCTACGAGCAGTACTTC. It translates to CASTGSSYEQYF.

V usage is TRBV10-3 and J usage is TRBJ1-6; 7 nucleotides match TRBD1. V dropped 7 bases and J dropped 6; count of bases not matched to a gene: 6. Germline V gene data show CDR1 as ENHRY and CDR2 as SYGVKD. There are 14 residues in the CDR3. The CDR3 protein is CAITQGQVNSPLHF. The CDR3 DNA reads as TGTGCCATCACCCAAGGACAGGTTAATTCACCCCTCCACTTT.

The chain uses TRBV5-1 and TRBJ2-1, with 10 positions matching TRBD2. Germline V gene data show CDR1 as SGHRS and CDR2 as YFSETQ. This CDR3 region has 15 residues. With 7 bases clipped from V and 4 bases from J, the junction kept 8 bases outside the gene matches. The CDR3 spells CASRDSGGVYNEQFF. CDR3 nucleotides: TGCGCCAGCCGAGACAGCGGGGGGGTTTACAATGAGCAGTTCTTC. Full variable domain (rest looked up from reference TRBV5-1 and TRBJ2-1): KAGVTQTPRYLIKTRGQQVTLSCSPISGHRSVSWYQQTPGQGLQFLFEYFSETQRNKGNFPGRFSGRQFSNSRSEMNVSTLELGDSALYLCASRDSGGVYNEQFFGPGTRLTVL.

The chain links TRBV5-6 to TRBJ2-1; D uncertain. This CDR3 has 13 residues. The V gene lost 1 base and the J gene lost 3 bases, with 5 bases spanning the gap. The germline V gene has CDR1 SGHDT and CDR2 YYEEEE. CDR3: CASSLTDYNEQFF. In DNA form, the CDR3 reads TGTGCCAGCAGCTTGACAGACTACAATGAGCAGTTCTTC.

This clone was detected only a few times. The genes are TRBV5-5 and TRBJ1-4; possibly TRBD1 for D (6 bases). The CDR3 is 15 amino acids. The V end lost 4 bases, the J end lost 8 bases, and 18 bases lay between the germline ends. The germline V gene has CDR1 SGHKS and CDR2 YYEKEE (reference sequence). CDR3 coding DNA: TGTGCCAGCAGCCGGAACGGGGGGCACGGGGAAAAACTGTTTTTT. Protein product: CASSRNGGHGEKLFF.

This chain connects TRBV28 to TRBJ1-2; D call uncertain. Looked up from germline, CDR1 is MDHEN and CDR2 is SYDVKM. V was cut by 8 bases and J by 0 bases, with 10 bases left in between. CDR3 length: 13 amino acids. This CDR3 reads CASFPGANYGYTF. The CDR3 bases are TGTGCCAGCTTCCCCGGGGCTAACTATGGCTACACCTTC.

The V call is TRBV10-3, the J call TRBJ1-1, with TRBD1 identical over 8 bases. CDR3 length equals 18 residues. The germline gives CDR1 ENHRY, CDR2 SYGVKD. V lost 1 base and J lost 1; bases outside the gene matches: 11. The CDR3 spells CAISEFWQGARRNTEAFF. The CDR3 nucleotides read TGTGCCATCAGTGAGTTCTGGCAGGGGGCGCGAAGGAACACTGAAGCTTTCTTT.

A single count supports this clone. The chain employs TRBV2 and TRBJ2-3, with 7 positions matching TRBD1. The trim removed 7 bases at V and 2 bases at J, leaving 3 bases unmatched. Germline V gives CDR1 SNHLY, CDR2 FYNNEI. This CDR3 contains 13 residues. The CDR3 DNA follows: TGTGCCAGCACAGGGGGTCCCACAGATACGCAGTATTTT. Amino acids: CASTGGPTDTQYF. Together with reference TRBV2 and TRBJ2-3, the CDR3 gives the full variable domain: EPEVTQTPSHQVTQMGQEVILRCVPISNHLYFYWYRQILGQKVEFLVSFYNNEISEKSEIFDDQFSVERPDGSNFTLKIRSTKLEDSAMYFCASTGGPTDTQYFGPGTRLTVL.

CDR3 sequence: CASSESGRGETGELFF. As DNA, the CDR3 is TGCGCCAGCAGTGAGTCTGGCAGGGGAGAAACCGGGGAGCTGTTTTTT. The V and J genes are TRBV10-1 and TRBJ2-2; perhaps TRBD1 as D (6 bases). Between the trimmed V and J ends, which lost 0 bases and 5 bases, there was a span of 13 bases. The germline V gene encodes CDR1 WNHNN and CDR2 SYGVQD (reference sequence). This CDR3 region has 16 residues.

The CDR3 is CASSLSGFQPQHF. The DNA of the CDR3 is TGTGCCAGCAGTTTGTCAGGGTTTCAGCCCCAGCATTTT. The chain has TRBV6-5 and TRBJ1-5, with D possibly TRBD1 on 5 matching bases. Between the trimmed V and J ends, which lost 4 bases and 6 bases, there was a span of 10 bases. Germline CDR1 is MNHEY and CDR2 is SVGAGI. The CDR3 is 13 amino acids.

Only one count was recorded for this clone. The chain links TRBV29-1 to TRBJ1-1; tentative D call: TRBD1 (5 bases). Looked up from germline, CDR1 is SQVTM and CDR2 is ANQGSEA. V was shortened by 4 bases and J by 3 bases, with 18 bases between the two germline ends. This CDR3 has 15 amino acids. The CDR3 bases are TGCAGCGTTGGCCCTCGGGGGGTTACTGACACTGAAGCTTTCTTT. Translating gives CSVGPRGVTDTEAFF. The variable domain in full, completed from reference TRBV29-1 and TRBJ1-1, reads SAVISQKPSRDICQRGTSLTIQCQVDSQVTMMFWYRQQPGQSLTLIATANQGSEATYESGFVIDKFPISRPNLTFSTLTVSNMSPEDSSIYLCSVGPRGVTDTEAFFGQGTRLTVV.

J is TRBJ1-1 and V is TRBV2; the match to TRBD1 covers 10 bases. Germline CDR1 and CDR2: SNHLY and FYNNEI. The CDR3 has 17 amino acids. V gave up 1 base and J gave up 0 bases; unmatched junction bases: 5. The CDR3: CASSEGTGGTMNTEAFF. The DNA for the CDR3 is TGTGCCAGCAGTGAAGGGACAGGGGGGACTATGAACACTGAAGCTTTCTTT.

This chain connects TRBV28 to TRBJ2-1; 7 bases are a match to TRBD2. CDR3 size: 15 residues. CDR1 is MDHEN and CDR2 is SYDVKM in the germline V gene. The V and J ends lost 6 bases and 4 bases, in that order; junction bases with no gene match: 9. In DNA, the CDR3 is TGTGCCAGCAGCTCCCCACAGCGGGGATACAATGAGCAGTTCTTC. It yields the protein CASSSPQRGYNEQFF.

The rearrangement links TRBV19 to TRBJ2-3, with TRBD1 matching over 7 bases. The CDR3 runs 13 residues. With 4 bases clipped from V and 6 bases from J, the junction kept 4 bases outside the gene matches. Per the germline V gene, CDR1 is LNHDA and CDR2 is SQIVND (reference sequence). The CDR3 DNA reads TGTGCCAGTAGTACCCGACAGGGCGATACGCAGTATTTT. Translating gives CASSTRQGDTQYF.